This record concerns one TCR beta chain sequence. No cognate antigen has been identified for it. The sample belongs to a study of control samples from healthy donors and cancer patients (dated by TCRdb to the early 2020s). Libraries were prepared through the immunoSEQ multiplex PCR assay. Drawn from immuneACCESS, this table holds only the in-frame rearrangements with V and J called that TCRdb kept. Clones are partly lost; checked studies trace under half to an unresolved V gene and leave the rest unexplained. In this sample's table one finds about 190,000 clones. The ten top clones hold more than 2% of the sample. The TCR originated in a woman in her twenties or thirties in good health. Sequencing input: blood.

CDR3 protein: CASSIEPGRNQPQHF. The nucleotide sequence is TGTGCCAGTAGTATAGAGCCAGGGCGCAATCAGCCCCAGCATTTT. The chain uses TRBV19 and TRBJ1-5; a weak D assignment points to TRBD1 (5 bases agree). The trim is 0 bases for V and 2 bases for J, with a gap of 8 bases between the germline ends. Sequences LNHDA (CDR1) and SQIVND (CDR2) are obtained from the germline V gene (reference sequence). The CDR3 measures 15 amino acids from cysteine to phenylalanine. Of all the DNA, just the CDR3 is kept, 45 bases in frame from base 1.